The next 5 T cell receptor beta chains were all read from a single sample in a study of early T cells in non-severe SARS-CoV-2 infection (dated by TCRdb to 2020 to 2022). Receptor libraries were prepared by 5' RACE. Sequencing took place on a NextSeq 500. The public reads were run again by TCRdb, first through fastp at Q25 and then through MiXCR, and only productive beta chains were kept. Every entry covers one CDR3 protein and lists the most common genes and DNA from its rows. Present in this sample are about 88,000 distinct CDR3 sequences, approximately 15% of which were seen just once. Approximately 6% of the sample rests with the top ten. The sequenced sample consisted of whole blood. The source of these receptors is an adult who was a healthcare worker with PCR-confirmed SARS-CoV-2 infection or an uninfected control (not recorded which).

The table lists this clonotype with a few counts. This CDR3 reads CASSPDPSGPYNEQFF. The CDR3 nucleotides are TGTGCCAGCAGCCCGGATCCTAGCGGTCCCTACAATGAGCAGTTCTTC. The chain joins TRBV7-9 to TRBJ2-1; 7 bases are shared with TRBD2. CDR3 length: 16 residues. V was clipped by 5 bases and J by 2 bases; unmatched bases: 9. CDR1 is SEHNR, CDR2 FQNEAQ, per germline (reference sequence).

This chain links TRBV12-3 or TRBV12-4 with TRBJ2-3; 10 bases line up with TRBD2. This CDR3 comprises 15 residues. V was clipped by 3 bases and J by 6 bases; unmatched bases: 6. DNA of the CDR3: TGTGCCAGCAGTTTCCTAGCGGGAGTCTTGGATACGCAGTATTTT. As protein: CASSFLAGVLDTQYF.

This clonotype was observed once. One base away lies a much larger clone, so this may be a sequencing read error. The CDR3 coding sequence is TGTACCAGCAGTTACGGGAGGGCCACAGATACGCAGTATTTT. Translated, it gives CTSSYGRATDTQYF. The chain is built from TRBV6-2 or TRBV6-3 and TRBJ2-3, with TRBD2 matching over 8 bases. CDR1 and CDR2 from the germline V gene are MNHEY and SVGEGT. CDR3 length: 14 residues.

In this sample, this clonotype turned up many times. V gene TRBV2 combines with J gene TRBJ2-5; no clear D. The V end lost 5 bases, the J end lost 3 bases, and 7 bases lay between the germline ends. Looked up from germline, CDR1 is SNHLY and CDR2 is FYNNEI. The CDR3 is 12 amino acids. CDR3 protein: CASSPLEETQYF. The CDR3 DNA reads TGTGCCAGCAGTCCTTTGGAAGAGACCCAGTACTTC.

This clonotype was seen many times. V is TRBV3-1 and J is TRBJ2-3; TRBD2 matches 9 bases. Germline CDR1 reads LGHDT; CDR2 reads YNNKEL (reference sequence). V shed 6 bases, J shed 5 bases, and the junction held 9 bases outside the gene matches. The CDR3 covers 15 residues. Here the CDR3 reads CASSLIAGAGDTQYF. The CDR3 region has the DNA TGTGCCAGCAGTCTAATAGCGGGAGCGGGAGATACGCAGTATTTT.